The text below deals with one TCR beta chain. This clonotype was observed many times. The specificity of this receptor is unknown. Per-nucleotide qualities are absent, and no much larger clonotype sits a single base away. The reads were generated on an Illumina MiSeq. The peripheral T cell repertoire was profiled for human TCRbeta genes. As for the original processing: Beta-binomial modelling was applied to test for differential clonotype abundance so that variability over time was accounted for. Expanded clonotypes were checked against the ImmuneCODE reference database of SARS-CoV-2-associated TCRs and mapped to regions of the viral genome. Further repertoire analyses covered TRBV gene usage, CDR3 length, CDR3 amino acid overlap between time points, clonotype abundance distributions and Jaccard similarity. Using fastp trimming at Q25 and MiXCR clonotype assembly, TCRdb reanalyzed the public sequencing data and kept in-frame beta chains. Rows with a matching CDR3 protein are joined into one entry that keeps the most common DNA and genes. What appears here as the V and J calls and clone size reflects TCRdb's work, not the paper's. The sample table records 200,000 to 300,000 distinct CDR3 sequences; around 26% of these occur just once. Clones ranked in the top ten supply less than 8.5% of the sample.

The sample comes from a study of kidney transplant recipient with SARS-CoV-2 infection (dated by TCRdb to the early 2020s). The sample's time point label is to be understood as: pre-pandemic baseline sample and day 111 after first positive SARS-CoV-2 test. The starting material was a blood sample, obtained at baseline and on day 111 from a kidney transplant recipient. The sequence was collected from a male patient in his thirties who had COVID-19 and was a kidney transplant recipient. After a transplant, some T cells may be of graft donor origin.

The DNA sequence is given as TGCAGTGCTAGTTCCGGCAGGGACTATGGCTACACCTTC. Its translation is CSASSGRDYGYTF. This chain is built from TRBV20-1 and TRBJ1-2; tentative D gene TRBD1, with 5 bases matching. Trimming takes 3 bases from V and 3 bases from J, and the germline ends sit 11 bases apart. Via the germline V gene (reference sequence), CDR1 is DFQATT and CDR2 SNEGSKA. The CDR3 covers 13 residues, taking in both the cysteine and the phenylalanine. The kept DNA is CDR3 alone, 39 bases in frame from the first base.